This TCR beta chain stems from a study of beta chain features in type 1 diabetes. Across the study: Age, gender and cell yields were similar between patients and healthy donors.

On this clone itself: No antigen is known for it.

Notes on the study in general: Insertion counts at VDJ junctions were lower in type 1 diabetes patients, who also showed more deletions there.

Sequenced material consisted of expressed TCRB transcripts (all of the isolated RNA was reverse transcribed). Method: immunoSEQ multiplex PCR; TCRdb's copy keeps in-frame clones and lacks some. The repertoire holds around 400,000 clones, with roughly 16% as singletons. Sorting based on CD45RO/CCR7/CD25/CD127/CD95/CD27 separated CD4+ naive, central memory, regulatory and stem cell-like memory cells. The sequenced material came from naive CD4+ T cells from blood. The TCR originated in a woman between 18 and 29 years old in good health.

The CDR3 protein is CASSLPGVRETQYF. CDR3 in DNA: TGTGCCAGCAGCTTGCCGGGAGTTAGGGAGACCCAGTACTTC. This chain uses TRBV5-4 with TRBJ2-5; D might be TRBD2 (6 bases). Trimming removed 1 base at V and 5 bases at J, with 12 bases between. The length of the CDR3 is 14 residues. The germline V gene encodes CDR1 SGHNT and CDR2 YYREEE (reference sequence).